This is a list of T cell receptor beta chains from one sample in a study of OX40 agonist ivuxolimab in advanced cancers. Sequencing was performed with immunoSEQ multiplex PCR; in TCRdb, only in-frame clones are kept and a portion is missing. The table includes 68,000 or so clones, about 83% detected once. This sample comprised CD4+ or CD8+ T cells sorted from blood, obtained in a trial of the OX40 agonist ivuxolimab. These receptors came from an adult with an advanced solid tumor such as melanoma, head and neck, liver or kidney cancer. The CDR3 runs from the conserved cysteine through the conserved F or W. The order of the fields is V gene, D gene, clone size, J gene, CDR3 DNA, CDR3 protein. D genes are given only for firm matches. Only part of the rows carry a size: once, few, many, or a class if the clone is expanded.

>TRBV7-8|.|.|TRBJ2-3
TGTGCCAGCAGCCGACAGCTCCCACCCACAGATACGCAGTATTTT
CASSRQLPPTDTQYF
>TRBV6-1|.|.|TRBJ1-4
TGTGCCAGCAGTGACCAGGGGTGGGATGAAAAACTGTTTTTT
CASSDQGWDEKLFF
>TRBV9|.|once|TRBJ2-3
TGTGCCAGCAGCGCCCGCGGGGGCACAGATACGCAGTATTTT
CASSARGGTDTQYF
>TRBV5-4|TRBD1|.|TRBJ1-2
TGTGCCAGCAGACGAGACAGGGGGGATGGCTACACCTTC
CASRRDRGDGYTF
>TRBV7-2|.|.|TRBJ1-1
TGTGCCAGCAGCTTTAGTACCCAGGGCACCACTGAAGCTTTCTTT
CASSFSTQGTTEAFF
>TRBV6-4|.|.|TRBJ1-6
TGTGCCAGCAGTCCTAGGGATCTATCGGGTTCACCCCTCCACTTT
CASSPRDLSGSPLHF
>TRBV18|.|.|TRBJ2-1
TGTGCCAGCTCACCAGGGAAAGGGGCAGGCGAGCAGTTCTTC
CASSPGKGAGEQFF
>TRBV19|.|.|TRBJ2-1
TGTGCCAGTGCCCCGGGACGGAGCAATGAGCAGTTCTTC
CASAPGRSNEQFF
>TRBV6-4|TRBD1|.|TRBJ1-2
TGTGCCAGCAGTTCGGACAGGCTGGGCTATGGCTACACCTTC
CASSSDRLGYGYTF
>TRBV7-9|TRBD2|.|TRBJ2-1
TGTGCCAGCAGCTGGCTAGCGGGGACCTACAATGAGCAGTTCTTC
CASSWLAGTYNEQFF
>TRBV5-6|.|once|TRBJ2-6
TGTGCCAGCAGCCCCCTAGGGAGCTCTGGGGCCAACGTCCTGACTTTC
CASSPLGSSGANVLTF
>TRBV7-9|.|.|TRBJ1-6
TGTGCCAGCAGCTTACCCAATTCACCCCTCCACTTT
CASSLPNSPLHF
>TRBV13|TRBD2|.|TRBJ2-7
TGTGCCAGCAGCTTAGGCCCGGGACTAGCTCTCTACGAGCAGTACTTC
CASSLGPGLALYEQYF
>TRBV28|.|.|TRBJ1-4
TGTGCCAGCAGTTTGTGGGTGGGTACAGCAACTAATGAAAAACTGTTTTTT
CASSLWVGTATNEKLFF
>TRBV6-5|.|.|TRBJ1-4
TGTGCCAGCAGTGGGCGGCCAAAACTGTTTTTT
CASSGRPKLFF
>TRBV19|.|.|TRBJ1-5
TGTGCCAGTAGTATTGGAGGGGCCGACCCGGGGCTTTGGGATTTT
CASSIGGADPGLWDF
>TRBV7-8|.|few|TRBJ1-6
TGTGCCAGCAGCTCCACAGGGTGGAATTCACCCCTCCACTTT
CASSSTGWNSPLHF
>TRBV7-2|.|few|TRBJ2-2
TGTGCCAACAGCTTAGCACGGAAGACCGGGGAGCTGTTTTTT
CANSLARKTGELFF
>TRBV20-1|.|.|TRBJ2-7
TGCAGTGCTCAAGGGGTAAACGAGCAGTACTTC
CSAQGVNEQYF
>TRBV6-1|TRBD1|.|TRBJ2-7
TGTGCCAGCAGTGAAGGGACAGGGGTTCCCTACGAGCAGTACTTC
CASSEGTGVPYEQYF
>TRBV5-1|.|.|TRBJ1-1
TGCGCCAGCAGCTTGGCCACAAAGAACACTGAAGCTTTCTTT
CASSLATKNTEAFF
>TRBV18|TRBD1|.|TRBJ2-1
TGTGCCAGCTCACCACGGGGGACAGGGGGTAATTCCTACAATGAGCAGTTCTTC
CASSPRGTGGNSYNEQFF
>TRBV29-1|TRBD1|.|TRBJ2-7
TGCAGCGCGGGACAGACCTACGAGCAGTACTTC
CSAGQTYEQYF
>TRBV19|.|.|TRBJ1-2
TGTGCCAGTAGTATAGATGGAGGCGGCACTAACTATGGCTACACCTTC
CASSIDGGGTNYGYTF
>TRBV9|TRBD2|.|TRBJ2-1
TGTGCCACCGCCGTGCGGGGGGGCCTGGATGAGCAGTTCTTC
CATAVRGGLDEQFF
>TRBV6-1|TRBD1|.|TRBJ2-7
TGTGCCAGCAGTGAAGGGGTCGGGGACAGGGCCTACGAGCAGTACTTC
CASSEGVGDRAYEQYF
>TRBV27|.|.|TRBJ1-5
TGTGCCAGCAGCCAGAACCTAGGGGGCAATCAGCCCCAGCATTTT
CASSQNLGGNQPQHF
>TRBV15|TRBD2|.|TRBJ2-1
TGTGCCACCAGCAGAGACGGGACTAATCCCTACAATGAGCAGTTCTTC
CATSRDGTNPYNEQFF
>TRBV18|.|.|TRBJ2-7
TGTGCCAGCTCCATTTTAGAGGGTGGGTCCGAGCAGTACTTC
CASSILEGGSEQYF
>TRBV18|TRBD2|.|TRBJ2-3
TGTGCCAGCTCACCAACCAGCGGGGGGGCAAATACGCAGTATTTT
CASSPTSGGANTQYF
>TRBV18|TRBD1|.|TRBJ1-1
TGTGCCAGCTCACCAATCCCGGGACAGGGGGCTCGAGACACTGAAGCTTTCTTT
CASSPIPGQGARDTEAFF
>TRBV14|.|few|TRBJ1-2
TGTGCCAGCAGCTCGCAGGCAATCTATGGCTACACCTTC
CASSSQAIYGYTF
>TRBV7-6|.|.|TRBJ1-5
TGTGCCAGCAGCTTAGGGACAGATCAGCCCCAGCATTTT
CASSLGTDQPQHF
>TRBV15|.|.|TRBJ2-7
TGTGCCACCAGCAGACACCGGGACAAGACCTACGAGCAGTACTTC
CATSRHRDKTYEQYF
>TRBV19|.|once|TRBJ1-1
TGTGCCAGTAGTGACAGGACTGACACTGAAGCTTTCTTT
CASSDRTDTEAFF
>TRBV10-1|.|few|TRBJ1-5
TGCGCCAGCAGTGAGTCTGGGAGCAATCAGCCCCAGCATTTT
CASSESGSNQPQHF
>TRBV28|.|.|TRBJ1-1
TGTGCCAGCAGTCCGCCCAGGGATGGGGACACTGAAGCTTTCTTT
CASSPPRDGDTEAFF
>TRBV6-5|.|.|TRBJ1-6
TGTGCCAGCAGTTACTCGACCCAGGGACTTAATTCACCCCTCCACTTT
CASSYSTQGLNSPLHF
>TRBV15|.|few|TRBJ2-5
TGTGCCACCAGCAGAGGAGGAGGGGAGACCCAGTACTTC
CATSRGGGETQYF
>TRBV27|.|.|TRBJ2-1
TGTGCCAGCAGGGAGATGAGATGGAGGGATGAGCAGTTCTTC
CASREMRWRDEQFF
>TRBV30|.|.|TRBJ1-2
TGTGCCTGGAGTACAGGGTACTATGGCTACACCTTC
CAWSTGYYGYTF
>TRBV18|TRBD1|.|TRBJ1-6
TGTGCCAGCTCACTCCGGACAGGGGAAGCTTCACCCCTCCACTTT
CASSLRTGEASPLHF
>TRBV20-1|.|.|TRBJ1-1
TGCAGTGCTAGTATAGCTAAGGCGGCTTTCTTT
CSASIAKAAFF
>TRBV10-2|.|few|TRBJ2-7
TGCGCCAGCAGACTAGCCGACCACGAGCAGTACTTC
CASRLADHEQYF